This TCR beta chain was profiled in a study of tumor and adjacent non-tumor tissue in lung cancer. Three rounds of nested PCR, following a modified ARM-PCR protocol, produced the TCRbeta library. TCRdb reprocessed the multiplex PCR reads with MiXCR, giving one entry per CDR3 protein. The sample has about 86,000 distinct CDR3 sequences; 76% are singletons. The CDR3 totals 15 residues. Germline V gene lookup returns CDR1 MNHNS and CDR2 SASEGT. V trimming: 5 bases; J trimming: 14 bases; junction bases outside the gene matches: 15. The template was RNA from unsorted bulk tissue. The normal lung tissue was taken more than 3 cm from the tumor edge.

This receptor was obtained from a woman aged 50 to 65 with non-small cell lung cancer. The gene calls are TRBV6-1 and TRBJ2-5; 12 bases match TRBD2. Sequencing was carried out using distant non-tumor lung tissue. This CDR3 is CASSPSGRAVETRYF. As DNA, the CDR3 is TGTGCCAGCAGTCCTAGCGGGAGGGCCGTGGAGACCCGCTACTTC.